A selection of T cell receptor beta chains follows, all from one sample in a study of shared clonotypes between healthy human individuals. Clones were read by immunoSEQ multiplex PCR, and TCRdb kept only the in-frame ones, dropping some. The sample records roughly 1,100,000 clones, approximately 70% being singletons. The source material was memory CD4+ T cells sorted from blood. The receptors here all came from a man younger than 30 in good health. The conserved cysteine and the conserved F or W are not part of the CDR3 here. Fields, in order: clone size, V gene, CDR3 protein. Clone size is stated in some rows and not others, as once, few, many or a class when expanded.

clone size: -; V gene: TRBV2; CDR3 protein: ASREQGNGYT
clone size: many; V gene: TRBV18; CDR3 protein: ASSPEALDGYT
clone size: -; V gene: TRBV30; CDR3 protein: AWKARDRGYEQY
clone size: few; V gene: TRBV5-6; CDR3 protein: ASSHDRFQETQY
clone size: -; V gene: TRBV5-1; CDR3 protein: ASSLGSSVNEQF
clone size: -; V gene: TRBV9; CDR3 protein: ASSALDTLGYGYT
clone size: -; V gene: TRBV15; CDR3 protein: ATRFVETVGYGYT
clone size: -; V gene: TRBV5-1; CDR3 protein: ASSWGHLYYGYT
clone size: -; V gene: TRBV30; CDR3 protein: ASGLGDEQY
clone size: -; V gene: TRBV6-5; CDR3 protein: ASSKGNEQY
clone size: -; V gene: TRBV7-9; CDR3 protein: ASSPQRGGTDTQY
clone size: -; V gene: TRBV5-1; CDR3 protein: ASSWGQGATGELF
clone size: -; V gene: TRBV5-1; CDR3 protein: ASSLRRPRGRNQPQH
clone size: -; V gene: TRBV14; CDR3 protein: ASSQVSYEQY
clone size: once; V gene: TRBV7-9; CDR3 protein: ASSSTLARETQY
clone size: -; V gene: TRBV29-1; CDR3 protein: SAHQGTEAF
clone size: -; V gene: TRBV6-1; CDR3 protein: ASSQGTVNSGANVLT
clone size: -; V gene: TRBV11-2; CDR3 protein: ASSSSWTSTDTQY
clone size: few; V gene: TRBV6-5; CDR3 protein: ASSETSGREY
clone size: -; V gene: TRBV11-2; CDR3 protein: ASSLTGGELF
clone size: -; V gene: TRBV5-1; CDR3 protein: ASSFALGDTEAF
clone size: -; V gene: TRBV28; CDR3 protein: ASTRAHAGRLETQY
clone size: -; V gene: TRBV27; CDR3 protein: ASSPTSRWRGGSYEQY
clone size: -; V gene: TRBV6-6; CDR3 protein: ASNPRRDLGYT
clone size: -; V gene: TRBV7-8; CDR3 protein: ASSPWDRGSNEKLF
clone size: few; V gene: TRBV6-5; CDR3 protein: ASSVQGWSGYT
clone size: -; V gene: TRBV28; CDR3 protein: ATGGVYEQY
clone size: -; V gene: TRBV14; CDR3 protein: ASSQGPWTGENTGELF
clone size: -; V gene: TRBV29-1; CDR3 protein: SVEEHTDTQY
clone size: -; V gene: TRBV18; CDR3 protein: ASSPNRGQNSPLH
clone size: -; V gene: TRBV28; CDR3 protein: ASRSQGSITEAF
clone size: -; V gene: TRBV7-2; CDR3 protein: ASSLAFGVNTEAF
clone size: -; V gene: TRBV10-3; CDR3 protein: AISPVVGGTTDTQY
clone size: -; V gene: TRBV4-1; CDR3 protein: ASSQYRTSGNTGELF
clone size: once; V gene: TRBV28; CDR3 protein: ASSLILQNQPQH
clone size: -; V gene: TRBV12-5; CDR3 protein: ASGGSRGLTDTQY
clone size: -; V gene: TRBV25-1; CDR3 protein: ASSASRQAPYGYT
clone size: -; V gene: TRBV19; CDR3 protein: ASSVQTGQAVQSKNIQY
clone size: -; V gene: TRBV2; CDR3 protein: ASSRNDNEQF
clone size: -; V gene: TRBV6-5; CDR3 protein: ASSDQGAPLH
clone size: -; V gene: TRBV10-3; CDR3 protein: AISGTVSGNTIY
clone size: -; V gene: TRBV19; CDR3 protein: ATTLTGRGENQPQH
clone size: -; V gene: TRBV6-5; CDR3 protein: ASSRTKNTEAF
clone size: -; V gene: TRBV7-9; CDR3 protein: ASSLARGVVERKQQF
clone size: -; V gene: TRBV30; CDR3 protein: AWGTSRETQY